This record looks at one TCR beta chain sequence and its context. This receptor's antigen is unknown. One base away there is no much larger clone; base qualities are not given. These data belong to a study of blood T cell repertoires in COVID-19 (dated by TCRdb to the early 2020s). Turning to the overall study: Collaborator samples came from the United States, Italy and Spain and covered acute and convalescent phases of COVID-19. The prospective study material was composed of cDNA or gDNA derived from T cells, B-cell-depleted T cells, or PBMCs. Deeply sampled blood TCRbeta repertoires from subjects exposed to, actively infected with, or recovered from COVID-19 were included in the dataset. The repertoires were released in a freely available public database meant as a resource for research on the immune response to SARS-CoV-2. Samples were obtained from the ongoing ImmuneRACE study (first 160 participants) and from 1,254 subjects provided by 6 global collaborators. A de-identified subject ID, COVID-19 status, age in years and sex were almost always included in the sample metadata. Where available, HLA class I and class II types were obtained from metadata supplied by the sample provider rather than from assay-based typing. Overall study results and their limits: How much clinical and demographic metadata was included differed by source and by participant, and the metadata was provided uncurated.

The collaborating institutions used their own protocols to collect whole blood in K2EDTA tubes. For TCRbeta analysis, collaborators shipped samples in one of three forms: frozen whole blood, isolated PBMCs, or DNA extracted from either of those sample types. Reading from cysteine to phenylalanine, the CDR3 counts 14 amino acids. Only CDR3 DNA remains: 42 bases, in frame from the first base. Based on the germline V gene, the CDR1 and CDR2 sequences are SGHRS and YFSETQ. Here V drops 2 bases and J drops 5 bases, and the junction holds 3 bases not matched to any gene. TCRbeta CDR3 regions were amplified from genomic DNA by means of the immunoSEQ Assay, a bias-controlled multiplex PCR. The paper's processing steps were these. Nucleated cell counts per sample were estimated from amplification of reference gene primers within the assay. To quantify the absolute abundance of each unique TCRbeta CDR3 rearrangement, sequence reads were collapsed and filtered. For each sample, productive Simpson clonality was calculated as the square root of Simpson's diversity index across productive rearrangements. The immuneACCESS repertoire file appears here via TCRdb, limited to in-frame rearrangements. These files lack a portion of the clones; in checked studies, under half of the deficit traces to unresolved V genes, and the cause of the others is not known. For V, J and clone size, that table is used; D and trimming come from the DNA. This sample lists around 100,000 clones; 78% were detected once. The ten biggest clones cover around 9.8% of the sample.

The rearrangement combines TRBV5-1 with TRBJ1-1, with TRBD1 matching 10 junction bases. The sequenced sample was peripheral blood. The sequence derives from a man aged 55-75 years with active or convalescent COVID-19. This receptor has the CDR3 CASSFRDRGTEAFF. The DNA is TGCGCCAGCAGCTTCCGGGACAGGGGAACTGAAGCTTTCTTT.